These T cell receptor beta chains were read from a single sample in a study of blood T cell repertoires in COVID-19. Only in-frame clones appear in the TCRdb table, and some are missing; sequencing was by immunoSEQ multiplex PCR. The sample lists about 300,000 clones, around 90% occurring once. Sequenced material: PBMCs or T cells enriched from blood (not recorded which). The receptors derive from a woman between 18 and 29 years old with acute COVID-19. The CDR3 runs from the conserved cysteine through the conserved F or W. The D gene is left open where the match is weak. Clone size appears in some rows only: once, few, many, or a class for an expanded clone.

cdr3_nt cdr3_aa cdr3_length d_call j_call clone_size v_call
TGTGCCACTTTACAGGGGGCGGCAGATACGCAGTATTTT CATLQGAADTQYF 13 TRBD1 TRBJ2-3 . TRBV19
TGTGCCATCAGTGACGCGGGCAATCAGCCCCAGCATTTT CAISDAGNQPQHF 13 . TRBJ1-5 . TRBV10-3
TGTGCCAGCACCCTAGACTGGGCGAACACCGGGGAGCTGTTTTTT CASTLDWANTGELFF 15 . TRBJ2-2 . TRBV27
TGTGCCACCAGTGATTTCTCGGGAGGGCCGAGCACCGGGGAGCTGTTTTTT CATSDFSGGPSTGELFF 17 TRBD2 TRBJ2-2 . TRBV24-1
TGTGCCTGGAGGGCCGGCGGAGGCGAGCAGTACTTC CAWRAGGGEQYF 12 . TRBJ2-7 . TRBV30
TGTGCCAGCAGTTTACCTAGACTACCCACAGATACGCAGTATTTT CASSLPRLPTDTQYF 15 . TRBJ2-3 . TRBV28
TGTGCCAGTAGTATAGATCGCGGGGTCTCTCAGCCCCAGCATTTT CASSIDRGVSQPQHF 15 . TRBJ1-5 . TRBV19
TGCAGCGTTTTGCAGGGGGCAGGCACCGGGGAGCTGTTTTTT CSVLQGAGTGELFF 14 TRBD1 TRBJ2-2 once TRBV29-1
TGTGCCAGCAGCTTAGGTCGGGGGGAAGCTTTCTTT CASSLGRGEAFF 12 . TRBJ1-1 . TRBV11-2
TGTGCCAGCAGCGAGGGGGTCCGCCCGGACAATGAGCAGTTCTTC CASSEGVRPDNEQFF 15 . TRBJ2-1 . TRBV9
TGCGCCAGCAGCAACGAACAGGGCTACGAGCAGTACTTC CASSNEQGYEQYF 13 . TRBJ2-7 . TRBV5-1
TGCAGCTCCCTGGGCGGGACCTACAATGAGCAGTTCTTC CSSLGGTYNEQFF 13 . TRBJ2-1 . TRBV29-1
TGTGCCAGCAGCTACAGGCAGGGCCGACTCTCTGGGGCCAACGTCCTGACTTTC CASSYRQGRLSGANVLTF 18 . TRBJ2-6 few TRBV11-2
TGTGCCACCAGTAACGGCTACAATGAGCAGTTCTTC CATSNGYNEQFF 12 . TRBJ2-1 . TRBV24-1
TGTGCCAGCAGCCAAGATAAGGATCGGGACAGGGGCTATGGCTACACCTTC CASSQDKDRDRGYGYTF 17 TRBD1 TRBJ1-2 . TRBV14
TGTGCCAGCAGCATAACGGGACAGGGGGGCTCTGGGGCCAACGTCCTGACTTTC CASSITGQGGSGANVLTF 18 TRBD1 TRBJ2-6 . TRBV5-6
TGTGCCAGCAGCGAGGCGGGGGCACATCAGCCCCAGCATTTT CASSEAGAHQPQHF 14 . TRBJ1-5 once TRBV28
TGTGCCAGCAGCCCCGGGACAGGGCATCAGCCCCAGCATTTT CASSPGTGHQPQHF 14 TRBD1 TRBJ1-5 few TRBV28
TGTGCCAGTAGAGTTGCGCAGGGTCAGTTGGCCCAGCATTTT CASRVAQGQLAQHF 14 . TRBJ1-5 few TRBV19
TGTGCCATCAGCTCTAGGGGTGTGGGGCAGTTCTTC CAISSRGVGQFF 12 . TRBJ2-1 . TRBV10-3
TGTGCCAGCAGTCTACAGGGGGCCAAGGGGGAGACCCAGTACTTC CASSLQGAKGETQYF 15 TRBD1 TRBJ2-5 . TRBV25-1
TGTGCCAGCAGCGTACTGGCTAGTCTAACAGATACGCAGTATTTT CASSVLASLTDTQYF 15 . TRBJ2-3 . TRBV9
TGCAGTGCTACCCCAAATACGCAGTATTTT CSATPNTQYF 10 . TRBJ2-3 . TRBV20-1
TGTGCCAGCAGCGTCGAGGAGAACTATGGCTACACCTTC CASSVEENYGYTF 13 . TRBJ1-2 . TRBV9
TGTGCCAGCAAGGACAGTCAGGACTACGAGCAGTACTTC CASKDSQDYEQYF 13 . TRBJ2-7 . TRBV6-6
TGTGCCAGCAGCTTAAGTGGCGGAGGACGCACAGATACGCAGTATTTT CASSLSGGGRTDTQYF 16 . TRBJ2-3 . TRBV7-3
TGTGCCAGCACGCAGGGCCTTAGCACAGATACGCAGTATTTT CASTQGLSTDTQYF 14 . TRBJ2-3 . TRBV2
TGTGCCAGCAGGGGGAGCGGGAGTTCCTACGAGCAGTACTTC CASRGSGSSYEQYF 14 TRBD2 TRBJ2-7 once TRBV27
TGTGCCAGCAGCCTTAGATCGGTAGAGCAGTACTTC CASSLRSVEQYF 12 . TRBJ2-7 few TRBV11-3
TGTGCCAGCCTGACGGGAGGGATCCGGAATTCACCCCTCCACTTT CASLTGGIRNSPLHF 15 . TRBJ1-6 . TRBV28
TGTGCCAGCAGTTACTCCGGGACAGGGGGGTTGTTTTTT CASSYSGTGGLFF 13 TRBD1 TRBJ2-2 . TRBV12-3/TRBV12-4
TGCGCCAGCAGCTTTGGGGGCGAGGGCCTTCATCAGCCCCAGCATTTT CASSFGGEGLHQPQHF 16 . TRBJ1-5 . TRBV5-1
TGTGCCAGCAGCCAAGAGCGAGGTTTTAACGAGCAGTACTTC CASSQERGFNEQYF 14 . TRBJ2-7 . TRBV3-1/TRBV3-2
TGTGCCAGCAGTATAAATAGCAATCAGCCCCAGCATTTT CASSINSNQPQHF 13 . TRBJ1-5 . TRBV28